This T cell receptor beta chain came from a study of response to subunit inactivated influenza vaccine. Overall study findings and caveats: Only a handful of new T cells, the authors suggested, are recruited with each seasonal influenza vaccination.

TCRdb itself ran the RT-PCR reads through MiXCR, one entry per CDR3 protein. The table records 800,000 to 1,000,000 distinct CDR3 sequences, 21% of them present only once. This CDR3 is 16 amino acids long. Per germline, CDR1 LGHNA and CDR2 YNFKEQ. Trimming at V came to 3 bases and at J to 3 bases, leaving 8 bases not matched to a gene. This clonotype has more than one count but fewer than ten. Its antigen is unidentified. This clonotype was obtained from a man between 50 and 59 years old who received an inactivated influenza vaccine. The specimen was PBMCs from blood, collected more than 4 days after vaccination. The V and J genes are TRBV4-2 and TRBJ2-1, with 7 bases lining up with TRBD1. For the CDR3, the DNA is TGTGCCAGCAGCCAGCCCACAGGGGTCATCTACAATGAGCAGTTCTTC. Amino acid sequence: CASSQPTGVIYNEQFF.